This T cell receptor beta chain was recorded in a study of T cell responses to AZD1222 COVID-19 vaccine. About the research overall: Second doses that came at about 4 or about 12 weeks were put together.

Regarding this clone: As yet, its antigen is unknown.

Findings of the study overall: Donor demographics were predominantly white British with a female majority; clonal diversity may be underestimated. Compared with day 0, the breadth and depth of the Spike-specific TCR repertoire rose significantly after two doses of AZD1222.

TCRdb's copy holds only in-frame clones and misses some; the assay was immunoSEQ multiplex PCR. The repertoire consists of 110,000 to 150,000 clones, with 89% occurring once and the leading ten covering about 4.8%. CDR1 and CDR2 (germline): MDHEN, SYDVKM. The CDR3 totals 14 residues. Deletions cut 2 bases from V and 4 bases from J, with 9 bases between. The rearrangement joins TRBV28 to TRBJ1-5; no clear D gene. The source is an adult in good health. The sample here was peripheral blood, taken on day 0 of AZD1222 vaccination. CDR3 bases: TGTGCCAGCAGTTTAAGGGCGGGTAATCAGCCCCAGCATTTT. Residues: CASSLRAGNQPQHF. Complete variable domain (other parts from reference TRBV28 and TRBJ1-5): DVKVTQSSRYLVKRTGEKVFLECVQDMDHENMFWYRQDPGLGLRLIYFSYDVKMKEKGDIPEGYSVSREKKERFSLILESASTNQTSMYLCASSLRAGNQPQHFGDGTRLSIL.